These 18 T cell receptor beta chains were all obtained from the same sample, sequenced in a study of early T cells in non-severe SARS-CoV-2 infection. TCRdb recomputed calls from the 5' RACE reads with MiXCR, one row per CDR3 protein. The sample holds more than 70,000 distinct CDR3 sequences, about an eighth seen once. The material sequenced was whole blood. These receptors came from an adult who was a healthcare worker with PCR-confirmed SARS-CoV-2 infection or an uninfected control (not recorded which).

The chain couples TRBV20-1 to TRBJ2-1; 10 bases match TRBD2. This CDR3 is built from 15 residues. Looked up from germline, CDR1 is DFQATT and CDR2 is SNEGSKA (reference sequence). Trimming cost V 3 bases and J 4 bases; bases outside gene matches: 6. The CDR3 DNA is TGCAGTGCTAGCTATCCAGCGGGGGGGTACAATGAGCAGTTCTTC. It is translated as CSASYPAGGYNEQFF.

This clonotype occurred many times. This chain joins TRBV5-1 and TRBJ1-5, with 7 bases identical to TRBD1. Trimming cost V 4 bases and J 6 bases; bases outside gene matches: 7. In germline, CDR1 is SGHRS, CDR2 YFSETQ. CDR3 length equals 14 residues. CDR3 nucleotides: TGCGCCAGCAGCGTAGGGACAGTCGGTCAGCCCCAGCATTTT. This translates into CASSVGTVGQPQHF.

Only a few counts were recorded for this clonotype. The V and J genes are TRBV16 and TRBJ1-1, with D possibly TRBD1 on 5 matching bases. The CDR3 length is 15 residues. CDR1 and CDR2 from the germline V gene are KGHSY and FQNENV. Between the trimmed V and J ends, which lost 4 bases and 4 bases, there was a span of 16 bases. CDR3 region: CASSLSGTRGTEAFF. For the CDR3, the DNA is TGTGCCAGCAGCCTCTCAGGGACTAGGGGCACTGAAGCTTTCTTT.

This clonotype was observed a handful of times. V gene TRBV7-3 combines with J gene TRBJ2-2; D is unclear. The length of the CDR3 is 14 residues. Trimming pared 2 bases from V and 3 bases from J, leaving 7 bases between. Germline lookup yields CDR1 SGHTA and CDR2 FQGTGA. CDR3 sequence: CASSLESDTGELFF. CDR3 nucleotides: TGTGCCAGCAGCTTAGAATCGGACACCGGGGAGCTGTTTTTT.

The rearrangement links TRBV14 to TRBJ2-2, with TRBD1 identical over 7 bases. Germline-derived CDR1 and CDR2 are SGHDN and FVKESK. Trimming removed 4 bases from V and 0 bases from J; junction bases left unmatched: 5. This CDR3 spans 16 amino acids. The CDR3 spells CASSLTGAANTGELFF. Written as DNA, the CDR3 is TGTGCCAGCAGCCTTACAGGGGCGGCGAACACCGGGGAGCTGTTTTTT.

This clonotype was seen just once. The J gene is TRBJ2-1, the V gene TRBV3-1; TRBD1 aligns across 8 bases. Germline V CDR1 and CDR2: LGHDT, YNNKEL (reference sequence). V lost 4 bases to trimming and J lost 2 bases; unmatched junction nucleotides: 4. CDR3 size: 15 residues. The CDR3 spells CASSPRTGTYNEQFF. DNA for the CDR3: TGTGCCAGCAGCCCCCGGACAGGGACCTACAATGAGCAGTTCTTC.

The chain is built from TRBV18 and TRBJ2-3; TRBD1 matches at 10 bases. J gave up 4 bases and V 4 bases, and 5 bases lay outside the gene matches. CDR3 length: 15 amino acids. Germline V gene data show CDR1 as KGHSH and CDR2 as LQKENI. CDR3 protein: CASSLGTGVSDTQYF. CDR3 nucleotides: TGTGCCAGCTCACTCGGGACAGGGGTCTCAGATACGCAGTATTTT.

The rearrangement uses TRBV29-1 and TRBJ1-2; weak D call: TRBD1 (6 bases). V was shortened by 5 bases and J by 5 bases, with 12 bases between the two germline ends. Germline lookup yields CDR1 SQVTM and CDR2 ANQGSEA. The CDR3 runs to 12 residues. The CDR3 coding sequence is TGCAGCGTTACAGGGACGGGATATGGCTACACCTTC. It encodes CSVTGTGYGYTF.

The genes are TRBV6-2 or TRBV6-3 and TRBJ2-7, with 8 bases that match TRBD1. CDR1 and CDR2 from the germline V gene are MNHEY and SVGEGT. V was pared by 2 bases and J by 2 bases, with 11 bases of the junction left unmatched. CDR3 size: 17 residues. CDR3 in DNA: TGTGCCAGCAGTTACACCCCACCGGGACAGGTAGCCTACGAGCAGTACTTC. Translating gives CASSYTPPGQVAYEQYF.

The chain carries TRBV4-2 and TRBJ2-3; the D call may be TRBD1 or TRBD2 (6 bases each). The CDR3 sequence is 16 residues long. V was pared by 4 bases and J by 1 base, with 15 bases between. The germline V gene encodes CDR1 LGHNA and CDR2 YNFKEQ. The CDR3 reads CASSPEGGGGTDTQYF. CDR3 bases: TGTGCCAGCAGCCCGGAGGGGGGCGGCGGCACAGATACGCAGTATTTT.

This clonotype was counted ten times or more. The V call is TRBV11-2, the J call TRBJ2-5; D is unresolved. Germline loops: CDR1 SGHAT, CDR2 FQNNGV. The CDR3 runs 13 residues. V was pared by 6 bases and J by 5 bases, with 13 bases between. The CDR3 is CASSLLGRETQYF. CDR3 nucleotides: TGTGCCAGCAGTCTACTCGGGCGGGAGACCCAGTACTTC.

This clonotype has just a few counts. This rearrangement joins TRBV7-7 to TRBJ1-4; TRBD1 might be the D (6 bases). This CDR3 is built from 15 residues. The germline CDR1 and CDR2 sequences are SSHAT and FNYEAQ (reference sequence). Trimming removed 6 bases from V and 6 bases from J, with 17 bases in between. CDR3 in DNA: TGTGCCAGCAGTCTAAGAGGGGGGGCGGATGAAAAACTGTTTTTT. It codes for CASSLRGGADEKLFF.

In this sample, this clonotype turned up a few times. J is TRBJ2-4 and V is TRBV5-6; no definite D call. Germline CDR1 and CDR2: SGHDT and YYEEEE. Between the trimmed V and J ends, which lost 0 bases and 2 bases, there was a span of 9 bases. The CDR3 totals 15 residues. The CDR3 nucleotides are TGTGCCAGCAGCTTGGGTTGGGGAACCAAAAACATTCAGTACTTC. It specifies CASSLGWGTKNIQYF.

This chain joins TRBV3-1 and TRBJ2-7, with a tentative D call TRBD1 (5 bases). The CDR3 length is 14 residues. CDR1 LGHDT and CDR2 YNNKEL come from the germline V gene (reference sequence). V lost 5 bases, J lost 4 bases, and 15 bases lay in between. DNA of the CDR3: TGTGCCAGCAGCATTGGGCAGGGTCCTTACGAGCAGTACTTC. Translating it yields CASSIGQGPYEQYF.

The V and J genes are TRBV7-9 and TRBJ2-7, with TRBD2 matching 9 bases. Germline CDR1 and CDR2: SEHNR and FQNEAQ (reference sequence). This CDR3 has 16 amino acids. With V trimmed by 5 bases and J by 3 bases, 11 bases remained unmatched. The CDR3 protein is CASSPREAGGLYEQYF. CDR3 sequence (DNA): TGTGCCAGCAGCCCACGGGAAGCGGGGGGCCTCTACGAGCAGTACTTC.

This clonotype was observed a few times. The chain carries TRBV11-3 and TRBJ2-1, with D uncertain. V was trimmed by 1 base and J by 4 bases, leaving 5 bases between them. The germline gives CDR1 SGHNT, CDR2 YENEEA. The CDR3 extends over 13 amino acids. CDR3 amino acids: CASSLGLYNEQFF. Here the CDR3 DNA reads TGTGCCAGCAGCTTAGGTCTTTACAATGAGCAGTTCTTC.

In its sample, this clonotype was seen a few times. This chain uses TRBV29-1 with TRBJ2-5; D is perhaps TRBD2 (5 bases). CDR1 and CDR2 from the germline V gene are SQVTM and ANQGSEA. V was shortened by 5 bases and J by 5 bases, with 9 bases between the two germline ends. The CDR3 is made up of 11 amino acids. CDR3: CSVRREETQYF. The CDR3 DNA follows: TGCAGCGTTCGTAGGGAGGAGACCCAGTACTTC.

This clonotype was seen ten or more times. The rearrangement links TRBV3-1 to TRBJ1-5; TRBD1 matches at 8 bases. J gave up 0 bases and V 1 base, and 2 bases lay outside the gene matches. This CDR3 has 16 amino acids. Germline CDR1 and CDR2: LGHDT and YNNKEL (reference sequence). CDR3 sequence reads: CASSQGDRGSNQPQHF. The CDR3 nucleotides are TGTGCCAGCAGCCAAGGAGACAGGGGTAGCAATCAGCCCCAGCATTTT.